A selection of T cell receptor beta chains follows, all from one sample in a study of cytomegalovirus exposure and HLA in healthy donors. TCRdb's table, derived via immunoSEQ multiplex PCR, lists solely in-frame clones and lacks some. This sample has 100,000 to 140,000 clones, with over 70% found just once. Material for sequencing was PBMCs. The source of these receptors is a man aged 30 to 45 in good health and CMV-seronegative. Both conserved end residues are part of each CDR3. D genes are given only for firm matches. For some rows the clone size is stated as once, few or many, or as a class when expanded; others skip it.

d_call	clone_size	j_call	v_call	cdr3_aa	cdr3_nt
TRBD2	NA	TRBJ2-7	TRBV19	CASSLHSSGQQYF	TGTGCCAGTAGCCTACATTCTAGCGGGCAGCAGTACTTC
NA	NA	TRBJ1-5	TRBV19	CASSQDSYNQPQHF	TGTGCCAGTAGTCAGGACAGCTACAATCAGCCCCAGCATTTT
NA	NA	TRBJ2-7	TRBV29-1	CSVDRGLNEQYF	TGCAGCGTTGACAGGGGTCTAAACGAGCAGTACTTC
NA	NA	TRBJ1-5	TRBV2	CASRPQGQSNQPQHF	TGTGCCAGCAGACCGCAGGGGCAAAGCAATCAGCCCCAGCATTTT
TRBD1	NA	TRBJ2-7	TRBV5-6	CASSFGVGDRGDEQYF	TGTGCCAGCAGCTTTGGGGTCGGGGACAGGGGGGACGAGCAGTACTTC
NA	few	TRBJ1-2	TRBV6-5	CASRRSYRDGYTF	TGTGCCAGCCGTCGGTCCTACAGGGACGGCTACACCTTC
NA	NA	TRBJ1-5	TRBV21-1	CASSKDGTGVNQPQHF	TGTGCCAGCAGCAAAGACGGCACAGGCGTTAATCAGCCCCAGCATTTT
NA	NA	TRBJ2-5	TRBV6-4	CASSAEGWGTQYF	TGTGCCAGCAGTGCTGAGGGATGGGGGACCCAGTACTTC
TRBD2	NA	TRBJ2-7	TRBV7-6	CASSLGGTSGRVLYEQYF	TGTGCCAGCAGCTTAGGAGGGACTAGCGGGAGGGTCCTCTACGAGCAGTACTTC
TRBD2	NA	TRBJ2-5	TRBV7-2	CASTKLAGGRETQYF	TGTGCCAGCACCAAACTAGCGGGGGGGCGGGAGACCCAGTACTTC
NA	NA	TRBJ1-2	TRBV28	CASSLWRTTYGYTF	TGTGCCAGCAGTTTATGGCGCACCACCTATGGCTACACCTTC
TRBD1	few	TRBJ1-1	TRBV6-1	CASIDRTGQNTEAFF	TGTGCCAGCATCGACAGGACAGGACAGAACACTGAAGCTTTCTTT
NA	NA	TRBJ2-3	TRBV5-6	CASSLGRRTDTQYF	TGTGCCAGCAGCCTGGGGCGGCGCACAGATACGCAGTATTTT
TRBD1	NA	TRBJ2-2	TRBV2	CAIQRDRNTGELFF	TGTGCCATCCAGAGGGACAGGAACACCGGGGAGCTGTTTTTT
NA	NA	TRBJ1-6	TRBV6-1	CASRITPDNSPLHF	TGTGCCAGCAGGATAACACCAGATAATTCACCCCTCCACTTT
NA	NA	TRBJ1-5	TRBV4-1	CASSQDPPDGYNQPQHF	TGCGCCAGCAGCCAAGATCCCCCTGACGGGTACAATCAGCCCCAGCATTTT
TRBD1	NA	TRBJ2-7	TRBV6-1	CASTPGTGSSYEQYF	TGTGCCAGCACCCCAGGGACAGGGAGCTCCTACGAGCAGTACTTC
NA	few	TRBJ1-1	TRBV2	CARSGDTEAFF	TGTGCCAGGTCAGGGGACACTGAAGCTTTCTTT
TRBD2	NA	TRBJ2-7	TRBV12-5	CASGLTPAGGFYEQYF	TGTGCTAGTGGTTTGACCCCAGCGGGAGGGTTCTACGAGCAGTACTTC
TRBD2	NA	TRBJ2-5	TRBV6-1	CANSRGGRAVETQYF	TGTGCCAACTCGAGGGGCGGGAGGGCCGTAGAGACCCAGTACTTC
TRBD2	NA	TRBJ2-3	TRBV7-2	CASSFRGGSTDTQYF	TGTGCCAGCAGCTTCCGGGGGGGGAGCACAGATACGCAGTATTTT
TRBD2	NA	TRBJ2-7	TRBV30	CAWTSGSREQYF	TGTGCCTGGACTAGCGGGAGTCGCGAGCAGTACTTC
TRBD1	NA	TRBJ2-7	TRBV11-2	CASSSRDRGFYEQYF	TGTGCCAGCAGCTCGAGGGACAGGGGTTTTTACGAGCAGTACTTC
TRBD2	NA	TRBJ2-1	TRBV19	CASSIQLQRGREYHNEQFF	TGTGCCAGTAGTATCCAGTTACAGCGGGGGCGGGAGTACCACAATGAGCAGTTCTTC
TRBD2	few	TRBJ2-7	TRBV7-2	CASSSGRVNEQYF	TGTGCCAGCAGCTCTGGGAGGGTCAACGAGCAGTACTTC
NA	once	TRBJ2-5	TRBV5-4	CASSPRTNKQETQYF	TGTGCCAGCAGCCCCCGGACTAACAAACAAGAGACCCAGTACTTC
NA	NA	TRBJ1-6	TRBV2	CASKEKENSPLHF	TGTGCCAGCAAAGAAAAGGAGAATTCACCCCTCCACTTT
NA	NA	TRBJ2-7	TRBV5-6	CASSSGSSVYEQYF	TGTGCCAGCAGCTCAGGTTCCTCCGTCTACGAGCAGTACTTC
NA	few	TRBJ1-1	TRBV28	CASRLGQTFEAFF	TGTGCCAGCAGACTGGGGCAGACATTTGAAGCTTTCTTT
TRBD2	NA	TRBJ2-7	TRBV27	CASSYSGGSYEQYF	TGTGCCAGCAGTTATAGCGGGGGTTCCTACGAGCAGTACTTC
NA	NA	TRBJ2-3	TRBV7-8	CASSPISDTQYF	TGTGCCAGCAGTCCTATCTCAGATACGCAGTATTTT
TRBD1	NA	TRBJ1-5	TRBV9	CASSRTGGGQPQHF	TGTGCCAGCAGCCGAACAGGGGGCGGGCAGCCCCAGCATTTT
NA	NA	TRBJ1-2	TRBV6-5	CASSPGEIRYGYTF	TGTGCCAGCAGTCCCGGAGAGATACGGTATGGCTACACCTTT
NA	NA	TRBJ2-4	TRBV18	CASSLSVGVGNIQYF	TGTGCCAGCTCACTATCGGTCGGAGTGGGAAACATTCAGTACTTC
TRBD2	NA	TRBJ2-2	TRBV2	CASSEALGAGGFGGELFF	TGTGCCAGCAGTGAAGCGCTTGGGGCGGGGGGATTTGGCGGGGAGCTGTTTTTT
NA	NA	TRBJ1-2	TRBV19	CASSVRVGDGYTF	TGTGCCAGTAGTGTGCGGGTTGGAGATGGCTACACCTTC
TRBD2	NA	TRBJ2-2	TRBV7-2	CASSFTGTSVTGELFF	TGTGCCAGCAGTTTCACCGGGACTAGCGTAACCGGGGAGCTGTTTTTT